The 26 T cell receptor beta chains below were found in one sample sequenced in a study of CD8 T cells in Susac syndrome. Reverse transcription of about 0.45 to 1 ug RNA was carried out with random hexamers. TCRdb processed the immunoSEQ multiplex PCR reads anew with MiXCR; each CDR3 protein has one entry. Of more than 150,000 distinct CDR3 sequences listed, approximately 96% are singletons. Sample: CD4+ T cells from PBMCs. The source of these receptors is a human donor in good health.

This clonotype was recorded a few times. CDR3 sequence: CASSVDRGHGYTF. The CDR3 bases are TGTGCCAGCAGTGTGGACAGGGGGCATGGCTACACCTTC. The chain links TRBV2 to TRBJ1-2; 11 bases map to TRBD1. CDR3 length equals 13 residues. Germline V gives CDR1 SNHLY, CDR2 FYNNEI. V was clipped by 4 bases and J by 6 bases; unmatched bases: 1. Variable domain in full (rest from reference TRBV2 and TRBJ1-2): EPEVTQTPSHQVTQMGQEVILRCVPISNHLYFYWYRQILGQKVEFLVSFYNNEISEKSEIFDDQFSVERPDGSNFTLKIRSTKLEDSAMYFCASSVDRGHGYTFGSGTRLTVV.

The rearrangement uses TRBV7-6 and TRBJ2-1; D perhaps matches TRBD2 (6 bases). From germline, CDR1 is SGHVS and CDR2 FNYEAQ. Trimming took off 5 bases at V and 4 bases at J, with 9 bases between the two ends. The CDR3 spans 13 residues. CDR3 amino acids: CASSQREYNEQFF. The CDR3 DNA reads TGTGCCAGCAGCCAACGGGAGTACAATGAGCAGTTCTTC.

The CDR3 sequence: CSARDRGGSQPQHF. The CDR3 nucleotides are TGCAGTGCTAGGGACAGGGGAGGTAGTCAGCCCCAGCATTTT. V usage is TRBV20-1 and J usage is TRBJ1-5, with 9 bases aligning to TRBD1. Losses at the gene ends were 3 bases for V and 6 bases for J; bases not matched to a gene: 6. CDR1 and CDR2 (germline): DFQATT, SNEGSKA (reference sequence). The CDR3 has 14 residues.

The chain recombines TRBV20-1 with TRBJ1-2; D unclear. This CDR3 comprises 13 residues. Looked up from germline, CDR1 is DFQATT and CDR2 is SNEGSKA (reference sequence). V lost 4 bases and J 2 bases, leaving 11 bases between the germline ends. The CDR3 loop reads CSATPDKNYGYTF. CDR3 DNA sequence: TGCAGTGCTACCCCAGACAAAAACTATGGCTACACCTTC.

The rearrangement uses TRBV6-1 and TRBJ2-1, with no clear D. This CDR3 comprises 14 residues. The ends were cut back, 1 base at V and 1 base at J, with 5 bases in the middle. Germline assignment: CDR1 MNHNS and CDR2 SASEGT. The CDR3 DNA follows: TGTGCCAGCAGTGAAGACCGGTCCTACAATGAGCAGTTCTTC. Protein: CASSEDRSYNEQFF.

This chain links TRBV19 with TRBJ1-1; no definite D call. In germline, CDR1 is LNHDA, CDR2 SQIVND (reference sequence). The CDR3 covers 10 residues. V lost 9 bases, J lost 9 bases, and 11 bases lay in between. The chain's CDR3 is CASRGAQAFF. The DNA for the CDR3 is TGTGCCAGCCGCGGCGCACAAGCTTTCTTT.

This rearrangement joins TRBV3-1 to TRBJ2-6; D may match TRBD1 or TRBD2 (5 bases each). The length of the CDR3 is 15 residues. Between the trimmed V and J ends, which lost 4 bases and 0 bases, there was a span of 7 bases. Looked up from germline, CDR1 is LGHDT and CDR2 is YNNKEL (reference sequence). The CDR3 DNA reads TGTGCCAGCAGCCGAGGGGTCTCTGGGGCCAACGTCCTGACTTTC. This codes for CASSRGVSGANVLTF. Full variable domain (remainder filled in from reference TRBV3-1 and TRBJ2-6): DTAVSQTPKYLVTQMGNDKSIKCEQNLGHDTMYWYKQDSKKFLKIMFSYNNKELIINETVPNRFSPKSPDKAHLNLHINSLELGDSAVYFCASSRGVSGANVLTFGAGSRLTVL.

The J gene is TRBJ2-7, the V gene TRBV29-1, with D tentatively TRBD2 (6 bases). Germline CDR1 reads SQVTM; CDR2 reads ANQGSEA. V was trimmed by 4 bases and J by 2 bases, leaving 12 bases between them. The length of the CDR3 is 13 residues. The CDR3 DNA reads TGCAGCGTTGCTAGGGACTCTACCTACGAGCAGTACTTC. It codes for CSVARDSTYEQYF.

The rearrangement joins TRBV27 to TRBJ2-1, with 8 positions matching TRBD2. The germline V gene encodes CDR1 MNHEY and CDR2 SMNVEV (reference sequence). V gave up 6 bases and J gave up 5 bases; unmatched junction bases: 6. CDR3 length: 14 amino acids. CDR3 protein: CASRPSGRNNEQFF. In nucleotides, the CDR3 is TGTGCCAGCAGGCCTAGCGGGCGCAACAATGAGCAGTTCTTC.

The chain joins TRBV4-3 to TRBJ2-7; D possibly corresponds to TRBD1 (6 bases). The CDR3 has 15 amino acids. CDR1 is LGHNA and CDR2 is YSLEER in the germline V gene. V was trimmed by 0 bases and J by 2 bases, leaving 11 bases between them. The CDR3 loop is CASSQDYTGPYEQYF. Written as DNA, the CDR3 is TGCGCCAGCAGCCAAGATTACACAGGGCCCTACGAGCAGTACTTC.

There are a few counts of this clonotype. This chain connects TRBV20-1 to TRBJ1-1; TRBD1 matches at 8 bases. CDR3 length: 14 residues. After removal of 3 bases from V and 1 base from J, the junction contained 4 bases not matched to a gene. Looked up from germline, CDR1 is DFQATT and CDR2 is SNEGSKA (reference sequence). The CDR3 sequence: CSARAQGGNTEAFF. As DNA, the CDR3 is TGCAGTGCTAGGGCACAGGGGGGGAACACTGAAGCTTTCTTT.

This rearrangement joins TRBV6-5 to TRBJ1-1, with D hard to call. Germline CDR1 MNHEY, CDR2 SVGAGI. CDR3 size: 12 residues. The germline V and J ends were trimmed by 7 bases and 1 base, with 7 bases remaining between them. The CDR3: CASNGWNTEAFF. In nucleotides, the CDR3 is TGTGCCAGCAATGGGTGGAACACTGAAGCTTTCTTT.

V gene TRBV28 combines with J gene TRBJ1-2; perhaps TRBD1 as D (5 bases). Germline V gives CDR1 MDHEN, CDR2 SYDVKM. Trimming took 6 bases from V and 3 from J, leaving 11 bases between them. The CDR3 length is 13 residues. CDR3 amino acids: CASSLTADYGYTF. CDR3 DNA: TGTGCCAGCAGCTTGACAGCTGACTATGGCTACACCTTC.

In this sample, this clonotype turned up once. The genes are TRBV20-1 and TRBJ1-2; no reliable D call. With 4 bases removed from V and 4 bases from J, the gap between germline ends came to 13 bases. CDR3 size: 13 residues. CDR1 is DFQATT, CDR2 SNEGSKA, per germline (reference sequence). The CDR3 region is CSAIDTASYGYTF. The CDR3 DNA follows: TGCAGTGCTATCGACACAGCAAGCTATGGCTACACCTTC.

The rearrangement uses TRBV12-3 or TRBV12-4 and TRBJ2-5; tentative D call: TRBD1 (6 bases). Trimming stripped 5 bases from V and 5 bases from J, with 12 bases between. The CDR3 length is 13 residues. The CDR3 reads CASSLRTAETQYF. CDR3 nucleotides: TGTGCCAGCAGTCTAAGGACAGCGGAGACCCAGTACTTC.

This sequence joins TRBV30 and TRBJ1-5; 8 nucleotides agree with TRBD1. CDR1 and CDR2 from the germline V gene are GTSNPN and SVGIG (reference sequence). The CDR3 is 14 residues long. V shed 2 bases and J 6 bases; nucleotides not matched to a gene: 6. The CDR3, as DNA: TGTGCCTGGAGTCCCGGACAGGGCACTCAGCCCCAGCATTTT. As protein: CAWSPGQGTQPQHF. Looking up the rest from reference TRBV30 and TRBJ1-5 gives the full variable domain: SQTIHQWPATLVQPVGSPLSLECTVEGTSNPNLYWYRQAAGRGLQLLFYSVGIGQISSEVPQNLSASRPQDRQFILSSKKLLLSDSGFYLCAWSPGQGTQPQHFGDGTRLSIL.

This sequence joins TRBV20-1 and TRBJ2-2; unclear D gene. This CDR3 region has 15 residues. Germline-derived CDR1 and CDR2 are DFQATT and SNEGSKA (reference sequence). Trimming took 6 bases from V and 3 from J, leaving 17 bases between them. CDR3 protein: CSAAGRERDTGELFF. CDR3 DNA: TGCAGTGCGGCTGGACGCGAAAGGGACACCGGGGAGCTGTTTTTT.

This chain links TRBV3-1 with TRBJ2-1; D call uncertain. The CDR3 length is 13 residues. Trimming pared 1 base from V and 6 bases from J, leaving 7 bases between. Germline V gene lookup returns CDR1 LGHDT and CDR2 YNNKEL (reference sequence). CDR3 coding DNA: TGTGCCAGCAGCCAAGCCGTTGTCAATGAGCAGTTCTTC. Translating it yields CASSQAVVNEQFF.

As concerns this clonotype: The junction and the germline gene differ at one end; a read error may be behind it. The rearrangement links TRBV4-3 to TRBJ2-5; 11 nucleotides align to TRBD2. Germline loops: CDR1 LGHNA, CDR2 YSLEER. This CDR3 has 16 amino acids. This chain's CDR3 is CASSQGSGRLAGPIHF. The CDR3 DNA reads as TGCGCCAGCAGCCAAGGTTCAGGGAGACTAGCGGGGCCCATCCACTTC.

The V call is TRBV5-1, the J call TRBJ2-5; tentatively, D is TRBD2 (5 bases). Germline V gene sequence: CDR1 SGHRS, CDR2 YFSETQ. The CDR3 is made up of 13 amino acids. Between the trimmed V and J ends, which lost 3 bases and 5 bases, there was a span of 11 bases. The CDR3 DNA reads TGCGCCAGCAGCTCCGGGCTAGCTGAGACCCAGTACTTC. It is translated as CASSSGLAETQYF.

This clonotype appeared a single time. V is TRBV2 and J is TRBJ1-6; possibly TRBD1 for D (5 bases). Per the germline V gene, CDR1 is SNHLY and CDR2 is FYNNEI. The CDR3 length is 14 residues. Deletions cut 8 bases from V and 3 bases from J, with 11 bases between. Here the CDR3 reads CASAETVYNSPLHF. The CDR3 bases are TGTGCCAGCGCTGAGACAGTCTATAATTCACCCCTCCACTTT.

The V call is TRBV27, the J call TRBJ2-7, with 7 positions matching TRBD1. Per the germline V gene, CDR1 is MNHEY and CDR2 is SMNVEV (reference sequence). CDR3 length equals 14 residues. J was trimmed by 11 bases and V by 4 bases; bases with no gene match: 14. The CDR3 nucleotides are TGTGCCAGCAGTTCCTTCAGGACAGGAGACTTTGAGTACTTC. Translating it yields CASSSFRTGDFEYF.

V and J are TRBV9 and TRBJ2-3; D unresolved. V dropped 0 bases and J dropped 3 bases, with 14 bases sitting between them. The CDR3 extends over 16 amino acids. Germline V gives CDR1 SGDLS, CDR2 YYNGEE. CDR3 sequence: CASSVARSRDTDTQYF. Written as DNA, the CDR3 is TGTGCCAGCAGCGTAGCTCGGTCTAGAGATACAGATACGCAGTATTTT.

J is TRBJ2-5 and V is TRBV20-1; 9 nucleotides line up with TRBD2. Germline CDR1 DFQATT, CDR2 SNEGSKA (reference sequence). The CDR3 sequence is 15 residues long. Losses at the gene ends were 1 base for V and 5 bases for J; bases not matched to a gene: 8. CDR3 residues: CSARVPSGVRETQYF. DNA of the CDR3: TGCAGTGCTAGAGTCCCTAGCGGGGTTAGGGAGACCCAGTACTTC.

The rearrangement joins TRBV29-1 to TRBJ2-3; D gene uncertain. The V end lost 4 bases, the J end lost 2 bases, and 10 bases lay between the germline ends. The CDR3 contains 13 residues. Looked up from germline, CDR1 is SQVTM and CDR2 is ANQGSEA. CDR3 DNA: TGCAGCGTTGTCGGCCGAAACACAGATACGCAGTATTTT. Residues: CSVVGRNTDTQYF.

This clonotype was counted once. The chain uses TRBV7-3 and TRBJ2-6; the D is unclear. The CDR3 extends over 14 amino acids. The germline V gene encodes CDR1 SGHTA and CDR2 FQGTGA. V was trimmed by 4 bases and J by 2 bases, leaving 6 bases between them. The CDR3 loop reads CASSSATGANVLTF. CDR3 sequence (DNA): TGTGCCAGCAGCTCCGCCACTGGGGCCAACGTCCTGACTTTC.